The 9 T cell receptor beta chains listed next were all sequenced from one sample in a study of shared clonotypes between healthy human individuals. Some clones are missing from TCRdb's copy, which holds only in-frame ones; the method was immunoSEQ multiplex PCR. The repertoire includes roughly 550,000 clones, nearly 97% of them detected once, and 0.1% to 0.11% sits in the top ten. CD45RO negativity and positive selection for CCR7 defined naive CD8 cells, a population that excluded terminally differentiated effector memory CD45RA+ cells. Sequencing used naive CD8+ T cells sorted from blood. All receptors derive from a woman younger than 45 in good health.

The chain is built from TRBV27 and TRBJ2-7; 10 bases agree with TRBD1. Germline V CDR1 and CDR2: MNHEY, SMNVEV (reference sequence). This CDR3 has 15 residues. The V segment lost 8 bases and the J segment 3 bases; nucleotides outside the gene matches: 10. The CDR3 DNA sequence: TGTGCCAGCTATTATTCCGGGACAGGGGTCTACGAGCAGTACTTC. Translated, it gives CASYYSGTGVYEQYF.

This rearrangement joins TRBV7-8 to TRBJ2-1; no clear D gene. CDR3 size: 14 residues. CDR1 SGHVS and CDR2 FQNEAQ come from the germline V gene. The germline V and J ends were trimmed by 5 bases and 5 bases, with 13 bases remaining between them. The CDR3 DNA sequence: TGTGCCAGCAGCCCCCCTATAGGAAACAATGAGCAGTTCTTC. The encoded protein is CASSPPIGNNEQFF.

Of note for this clone: Other nucleotide sequences in the sample specify the same CDR3. V usage is TRBV28 and J usage is TRBJ2-2, with D unclear. Trimming pared 2 bases from V and 5 bases from J, leaving 3 bases between. Germline-derived CDR1 and CDR2 are MDHEN and SYDVKM. CDR3 size: 12 residues. The CDR3 spells CASSLGTGELFF. In DNA, the CDR3 is TGTGCCAGCAGTTTAGGGACCGGGGAGCTGTTTTTT.

V is TRBV29-1 and J is TRBJ1-2; D is perhaps TRBD1 (6 bases). The CDR3 is made up of 14 amino acids. Between the trimmed V and J ends, which lost 4 bases and 0 bases, there was a span of 12 bases. Germline lookup yields CDR1 SQVTM and CDR2 ANQGSEA. This CDR3 is CSVGTESTNYGYTF. The CDR3 DNA reads TGCAGCGTTGGGACAGAATCTACTAACTATGGCTACACCTTC.

The CDR3 loop is CASNYAGDALFGYTF. CDR3 sequence (DNA): TGTGCCAGCAATTATGCAGGGGACGCGCTTTTTGGCTACACCTTC. V is TRBV28 and J is TRBJ1-2, with D possibly matching TRBD1 (6 bases). The germline V and J ends were trimmed by 7 bases and 7 bases, with 22 bases remaining between them. The CDR3 is made up of 15 amino acids. The germline CDR1 and CDR2 sequences are MDHEN and SYDVKM.

The chain uses TRBV2 and TRBJ2-7; the match to TRBD2 covers 8 bases. The V segment lost 3 bases and the J segment 2 bases; nucleotides outside the gene matches: 6. Germline V CDR1 and CDR2: SNHLY, FYNNEI. This CDR3 contains 15 residues. As DNA, the CDR3 is TGTGCCAGCAGTGATGAGGCGGGAGGCCCCTACGAGCAGTACTTC. Protein sequence: CASSDEAGGPYEQYF.

The chain recombines TRBV11-2 with TRBJ2-2, with 9 bases lining up with TRBD2. The V gene end was trimmed by 4 bases and the J gene end by 6 bases; junction bases not matched to a gene: 6. CDR1 and CDR2 (germline): SGHAT, FQNNGV. The CDR3 is 15 amino acids. CDR3 sequence (DNA): TGTGCCAGCAGCTCTATAGCGGGAGTGGCCGGGGAGCTGTTTTTT. Its translation: CASSSIAGVAGELFF.

This sequence joins TRBV7-3 and TRBJ2-7, with 9 bases that match TRBD1. The CDR3 is 14 amino acids. CDR1 SGHTA and CDR2 FQGTGA come from the germline V gene. V lost 5 bases and J lost 2; bases outside the gene matches: 4. CDR3 protein: CASSPTGGPYEQYF. The CDR3 bases are TGTGCCAGCAGCCCGACAGGGGGACCCTACGAGCAGTACTTC. Complete variable domain (other parts from reference TRBV7-3 and TRBJ2-7): GAGVSQTPSNKVTEKGKYVELRCDPISGHTALYWYRQSLGQGPEFLIYFQGTGAADDSGLPNDRFFAVRPEGSVSTLKIQRTERGDSAVYLCASSPTGGPYEQYFGPGTRLTVT.

A single count supports this clone. The J gene is TRBJ2-1, the V gene TRBV13; possibly TRBD2 for D (5 bases). Germline CDR1 PRHDT, CDR2 FYEKMQ (reference sequence). The CDR3 consists of 13 residues. Trimming took 2 bases from V and 6 from J, leaving 8 bases between them. CDR3 loop: CASSLRLRNEQFF. For the CDR3, the DNA is TGTGCCAGCAGCTTACGACTACGCAATGAGCAGTTCTTC.